This T cell receptor (beta chain) was sequenced during a study of radiation and T cells in renal cell carcinoma. As concerns this clone: Its antigen is unknown.

Time point denoted: blood 4 weeks post-SBRT, at nephrectomy. The treatment denotes: 15 Gy SBRT to primary tumor, nephrectomy 4 weeks later. Nephrectomy followed 15 Gy stereotactic body radiation by 4 weeks. The patient's renal cell carcinoma had clear cell pathology. Looked up from germline, CDR1 is SGHRS and CDR2 is YFSETQ. Trimming shortened V by 0 bases and J by 5 bases, and 9 bases separated the two germline ends. This CDR3 is 14 amino acids long. Points from the study as a whole: From baseline, blood top tumor clonotypes peaked at 2 weeks post-radiation. Without pretreatment biopsies, baseline tumor clonotype presence was undetermined.

Assay: immunoSEQ multiplex PCR; the TCRdb copy retains only in-frame clones and omits some. The data hold tens of thousands of clones, with over 80% observed a single time. The chain has TRBV5-1 and TRBJ2-1; D is unclear. The sequence derives from a woman aged 60-75 years with renal cell carcinoma. The starting material was blood, obtained from a patient whose treatment included radiotherapy and nephrectomy. In DNA form, the CDR3 reads TGCGCCAGCAGCTTGGGGACGGTAAACAATGAGCAGTTCTTC. It specifies CASSLGTVNNEQFF.